A single sample gave rise to the 31 T cell receptor beta chains below, sequenced in a study of cytomegalovirus exposure and HLA in healthy donors. Primers: 60 Vbeta forward and 13 Jbeta reverse. Here immunoSEQ multiplex PCR was the method, and the copy in TCRdb shows in-frame clones only, minus some. Of 150,000 to 200,000 clones in the sample, roughly 79% were seen once. The sequenced material came from PBMCs. All receptors derive from a middle-aged man in good health and CMV-seropositive.

The chain joins TRBV5-8 to TRBJ1-1; D unclear. Germline CDR1 reads SGHTS; CDR2 reads YDEGEE. The CDR3 runs to 13 residues. Trimming took 5 bases from V and 1 from J, leaving 9 bases between them. The CDR3: CASSRTQNTEAFF. The CDR3 bases are TGTGCCAGCAGTCGGACTCAGAACACTGAAGCTTTCTTT. The complete variable domain, with remaining parts taken from reference TRBV5-8 and TRBJ1-1, reads EAGVTQSPTHLIKTRGQQATLRCSPISGHTSVYWYQQALGLGLQFLLWYDEGEERNRGNFPPRFSGRQFPNYSSELNVNALELEDSALYLCASSRTQNTEAFFGQGTRLTVV.

The chain couples TRBV5-1 to TRBJ1-2; maybe TRBD1 (6 bases). CDR3 length: 17 residues. The ends were cut back, 4 bases at V and 2 bases at J, with 21 bases in the middle. Germline V gives CDR1 SGHRS, CDR2 YFSETQ. CDR3 loop: CASSRNRDTLTNYGYTF. The CDR3 nucleotides read TGCGCCAGCAGCCGTAACCGGGACACCCTCACGAACTATGGCTACACCTTC.

The chain couples TRBV7-9 to TRBJ2-2; D call uncertain. Germline V gives CDR1 SEHNR, CDR2 FQNEAQ (reference sequence). Trimming removed 0 bases at V and 4 bases at J, with 6 bases between. There are 14 residues in the CDR3. CDR3 loop: CASSLAGSTGELFF. The CDR3 DNA reads TGTGCCAGCAGCTTAGCGGGCAGCACCGGGGAGCTGTTTTTT.

The chain has TRBV4-1 and TRBJ2-7, with TRBD2 identical over 7 bases. V shed 5 bases, J shed 3 bases, and the junction held 13 bases outside the gene matches. The CDR3 consists of 16 residues. Germline CDR1 and CDR2: MGHRA and YSYEKL. CDR3: CASSLGPGLPLYEQYV. CDR3 nucleotides: TGCGCCAGCAGCTTAGGACCGGGACTACCTCTCTACGAGCAGTACGTC.

The V and J genes are TRBV7-2 and TRBJ2-3; 11 bases are shared with TRBD2. J was trimmed by 2 bases and V by 1 base; bases with no gene match: 2. The CDR3 totals 16 residues. From germline, CDR1 is SGHTA and CDR2 FQGNSA. CDR3 loop: CASSLVSGGATDTQYF. In nucleotides, the CDR3 is TGTGCCAGCAGCTTAGTTAGCGGGGGGGCCACAGATACGCAGTATTTT.

The V gene is TRBV28, the J gene TRBJ1-1, with unresolved D. The germline gives CDR1 MDHEN, CDR2 SYDVKM. V dropped 1 base and J dropped 3 bases, with 12 bases sitting between them. This CDR3 spans 15 amino acids. This chain's CDR3 is CASSLSARGYTEAFF. The DNA of the CDR3 is TGTGCCAGCAGTTTATCGGCTCGGGGATACACTGAAGCTTTCTTT.

This chain connects TRBV19 to TRBJ1-1, with D hard to call. The ends were cut back, 4 bases at V and 1 base at J, with 10 bases in the middle. CDR1 LNHDA and CDR2 SQIVND come from the germline V gene (reference sequence). There are 14 residues in the CDR3. The DNA of the CDR3 is TGTGCCAGTAGTAGGCCATCGGGGAACACTGAAGCTTTCTTT. Translated, it gives CASSRPSGNTEAFF. The variable domain in full, with the rest retrieved from reference TRBV19 and TRBJ1-1, is DGGITQSPKYLFRKEGQNVTLSCEQNLNHDAMYWYRQDPGQGLRLIYYSQIVNDFQKGDIAEGYSVSREKKESFPLTVTSAQKNPTAFYLCASSRPSGNTEAFFGQGTRLTVV.

This clone showed up just once. The rearrangement joins TRBV18 to TRBJ1-1; 7 bases align to TRBD1. J lost 3 bases, V lost 10 bases, and 8 bases had no gene match. CDR1 is KGHSH and CDR2 is LQKENI in the germline V gene. The CDR3 is 13 amino acids. CDR3: CANLRDSDTEAFF. Here the CDR3 DNA reads TGTGCCAATCTACGGGACAGCGACACTGAAGCTTTCTTT.

This clone was observed a few times. This chain connects TRBV15 to TRBJ2-7; possibly TRBD2 for D (6 bases). V was trimmed by 1 base and J by 3 bases, leaving 13 bases between them. Germline V gene data show CDR1 as LNHNV and CDR2 as YYDKDF (reference sequence). The CDR3 consists of 15 residues. Here the CDR3 DNA reads TGTGCCACCAGCAGAGTCGGTAGCGGTTACTACGAGCAGTACTTC. Residues: CATSRVGSGYYEQYF.

The gene calls are TRBV28 and TRBJ1-2; D possibly corresponds to TRBD1 (6 bases). The CDR3 runs to 14 residues. Germline CDR1 reads MDHEN; CDR2 reads SYDVKM. The V gene lost 10 bases and the J gene lost 4 bases, with 19 bases spanning the gap. The CDR3 spells CATQRRTALYGYTF. DNA for the CDR3: TGTGCCACCCAGCGTAGGACAGCACTCTATGGCTACACCTTC.

The V and J genes are TRBV11-2 and TRBJ1-3; D remains ambiguous. Trimming cost V 5 bases and J 0 bases, with 14 bases left between them. The CDR3 sequence is 16 residues long. Looked up from germline, CDR1 is SGHAT and CDR2 is FQNNGV. The CDR3 here is CASSRDAEFSGNTIYF. The CDR3 DNA reads as TGTGCCAGCAGCCGAGATGCGGAGTTCTCTGGAAACACCATATATTTT.

This clone turned up a few times. The rearrangement uses TRBV11-1 and TRBJ1-1; D remains ambiguous. V was trimmed by 5 bases and J by 1 base, leaving 8 bases between them. Germline CDR1 and CDR2: SGHAT and FQDESV (reference sequence). The CDR3 is made up of 13 amino acids. The CDR3: CASSSQENTEAFF. The CDR3 bases are TGTGCCAGCAGCAGTCAGGAGAACACTGAAGCTTTCTTT.

The J gene is TRBJ2-1, the V gene TRBV5-1; 8 bases match TRBD2. The CDR3 has 16 residues. The V gene end was trimmed by 1 base and the J gene end by 3 bases; junction bases not matched to a gene: 6. Germline V CDR1 and CDR2: SGHRS, YFSETQ. The CDR3 reads CASSLNGGANYNEQFF. The CDR3 DNA is TGCGCCAGCAGCTTGAACGGGGGGGCCAACTACAATGAGCAGTTCTTC.

As for this clone: A junction boundary mismatches the germline segment, possibly from a read error. The chain links TRBV28 to TRBJ2-3; maybe TRBD1 (5 bases). This CDR3 is 13 amino acids long. CDR1 and CDR2 from the germline V gene are MDHEN and SYDVKM. In nucleotides, the CDR3 is TGTGCCAGCAGTTTATTCTTTACAGGTACGCAGTATTTT. Translating it yields CASSLFFTGTQYF.

V gene TRBV6-5 combines with J gene TRBJ1-5; D may be TRBD1 (6 bases). CDR3 size: 15 residues. Trimming removed 2 bases at V and 4 bases at J, with 12 bases between. In germline, CDR1 is MNHEY, CDR2 SVGAGI. The CDR3 DNA reads as TGTGCCAGCAGTTACGGGGGGGCGCGAAATCAGCCCCAGCATTTT. It specifies CASSYGGARNQPQHF.

The chain is built from TRBV5-6 and TRBJ2-2; D may be TRBD1 (6 bases). This CDR3 is built from 15 residues. With 1 base removed from V and 5 bases from J, the gap between germline ends came to 12 bases. CDR1 is SGHDT, CDR2 YYEEEE, per germline. The CDR3, as DNA: TGTGCCAGCAGCTTGTACAGGGTGGGGACCGGGGAGCTGTTTTTT. Translation gives CASSLYRVGTGELFF.

The CDR3 nucleotides are TGTGCCAGCAGTTCCCCTAACGAGCAGTACTTC. It translates to CASSSPNEQYF. The genes are TRBV6-5 and TRBJ2-7; D is unclear. CDR1 is MNHEY and CDR2 is SVGAGI in the germline V gene. The V gene lost 4 bases and the J gene lost 5 bases, with 6 bases spanning the gap. This CDR3 is 11 amino acids long.

CDR3 nucleotide sequence: TGCGCCAGCAGCTTGGAATACAGGGCCTCCTACGAGCAGTACTTC. Translation: CASSLEYRASYEQYF. The chain has TRBV5-1 and TRBJ2-7; tentatively, D is TRBD1 (6 bases). The V end was cut by 0 bases, the J end by 0 bases, with 10 bases between. The CDR3 spans 15 residues. Germline values: CDR1 SGHRS, CDR2 YFSETQ.

V usage is TRBV7-8 and J usage is TRBJ2-2, with TRBD2 identical over 14 bases. The J segment lost 7 bases and the V segment lost 5 bases, leaving 6 bases of the junction unmatched. This CDR3 has 16 amino acids. CDR1 and CDR2 (germline): SGHVS, FQNEAQ. The CDR3 DNA is TGTGCCAGCAGCCCGACTAGCGGGGGGGCTCACGGGGAGCTGTTTTTT. Encoded protein: CASSPTSGGAHGELFF.

V is TRBV2 and J is TRBJ1-6; TRBD1 is a possible D gene (5 bases). The CDR3 is 18 amino acids. Germline V gene sequence: CDR1 SNHLY, CDR2 FYNNEI. V lost 1 base to trimming and J lost 5 bases, with 18 bases between them. The CDR3 region is CASSEGALRGGNNSPLHF. For the CDR3, the DNA is TGTGCCAGCAGTGAAGGGGCACTGCGGGGGGGGAATAATTCACCCCTCCACTTT.

The chain has TRBV7-2 and TRBJ2-5, with no clear D. The CDR3 spans 14 residues. Germline assignment: CDR1 SGHTA and CDR2 FQGNSA. The V end lost 0 bases, the J end lost 0 bases, and 5 bases lay between the germline ends. The CDR3 bases are TGTGCCAGCAGCTTAGCACGGTACCAAGAGACCCAGTACTTC. Translated: CASSLARYQETQYF. The whole variable domain, remainder taken from reference TRBV7-2 and TRBJ2-5, is GAGVSQSPSNKVTEKGKDVELRCDPISGHTALYWYRQSLGQGLEFLIYFQGNSAPDKSGLPSDRFSAERTGGSVSTLTIQRTQQEDSAVYLCASSLARYQETQYFGPGTRLLVL.

Regarding this clone: Germline is not matched at one junction end, which may reflect a read error. V gene TRBV18 combines with J gene TRBJ2-7, with 9 bases identical to TRBD1. The CDR3 has 15 residues. Germline assignment: CDR1 KGHSH and CDR2 LQKENI. For the CDR3, the DNA is TGTGCCAGCTCACCGGGACAGGGAATTTCCTACGAGCAGTGCTTC. It yields the protein CASSPGQGISYEQCF. Supplemented by reference TRBV18 and TRBJ2-7, the full variable domain reads NAGVMQNPRHLVRRRGQEARLRCSPMKGHSHVYWYRQLPEEGLKFMVYLQKENIIDESGMPKERFSAEFPKEGPSILRIQQVVRGDSAAYFCASSPGQGISYEQCFGPGTRLTVT.

The chain couples TRBV5-1 to TRBJ1-2, with a weak D call TRBD1 (5 bases). Germline V lookup: CDR1 SGHRS, CDR2 YFSETQ. The ends were cut back, 1 base at V and 1 base at J, with 11 bases in the middle. The CDR3 length is 15 residues. CDR3 loop: CASSLNAGNNYGYTF. The CDR3 DNA sequence: TGCGCCAGCAGCTTGAATGCAGGGAATAACTATGGCTACACCTTC.

The J gene is TRBJ2-4, the V gene TRBV5-1; D possibly corresponds to TRBD2 (6 bases). Trimming stripped 5 bases from V and 6 bases from J, with 18 bases between. The V gene's germline CDR1 is SGHRS and CDR2 YFSETQ. This CDR3 spans 15 amino acids. The CDR3 loop reads CASSPEEGRGNIQYF. CDR3 nucleotides: TGCGCCAGCAGTCCGGAGGAGGGCCGGGGAAACATTCAGTACTTC.

This sequence joins TRBV7-8 and TRBJ2-1; 12 bases agree with TRBD2. Germline trimming cut 1 base from V and 7 bases from J; bases unmatched to any gene: 5. Germline V gene sequence: CDR1 SGHVS, CDR2 FQNEAQ. This CDR3 spans 16 amino acids. As DNA, the CDR3 is TGTGCCAGCAGCTTAGTGCTAGCGGGGGGGCGGAATGAGCAGTTCTTC. Protein product: CASSLVLAGGRNEQFF.

The chain joins TRBV15 to TRBJ1-1, with D unclear. The CDR3 length is 15 residues. Per germline, CDR1 LNHNV and CDR2 YYDKDF (reference sequence). The V end lost 4 bases, the J end lost 1 base, and 13 bases lay between the germline ends. The CDR3 nucleotides read TGTGCCACCAGCATGAGAGCTGGTGGGAACACTGAAGCTTTCTTT. This encodes CATSMRAGGNTEAFF.

This clone was detected once. This sequence joins TRBV7-9 and TRBJ1-1; TRBD1 agrees at 7 bases. The V segment lost 5 bases and the J segment 5 bases; nucleotides outside the gene matches: 11. From germline, CDR1 is SEHNR and CDR2 FQNEAQ (reference sequence). This CDR3 region has 15 residues. CDR3 nucleotide sequence: TGTGCCAGCAGCCCCCAGCAGGGGGGTTTGACTGAAGCTTTCTTT. It is translated as CASSPQQGGLTEAFF.

The gene calls are TRBV10-3 and TRBJ2-2; weak D call: TRBD1 (5 bases). This CDR3 comprises 15 residues. Trimming stripped 9 bases from V and 1 base from J, with 15 bases between. Germline CDR1 and CDR2: ENHRY and SYGVKD. The CDR3 region is CAMGLGRWNTGELFF. The CDR3 nucleotides are TGTGCCATGGGGCTCGGCAGGTGGAACACCGGGGAGCTGTTTTTT.

V gene TRBV4-2 combines with J gene TRBJ1-1, with 8 bases fitting TRBD1. Germline lookup yields CDR1 LGHNA and CDR2 YNFKEQ. Unmatched junction bases numbered 8, after V lost 0 bases and J lost 5 bases. The CDR3 consists of 16 residues. The CDR3 reads CASSQDVGQGWTEAFF. The CDR3 bases are TGTGCCAGCAGCCAAGATGTCGGACAGGGTTGGACTGAAGCTTTCTTT.

The chain carries TRBV15 and TRBJ1-5; a weak D match, TRBD1 (6 bases). The CDR3 loop spans 15 amino acids. Germline CDR1 and CDR2: LNHNV and YYDKDF (reference sequence). V gave up 3 bases and J gave up 7 bases, with 16 bases separating them. The CDR3 bases are TGTGCCACCAGCAGTATAGACAGGATGGCGCAGCCCCAGCATTTT. Protein product: CATSSIDRMAQPQHF. Combining the CDR3 with reference TRBV15 and TRBJ1-5 gives the whole variable domain DAMVIQNPRYQVTQFGKPVTLSCSQTLNHNVMYWYQQKSSQAPKLLFHYYDKDFNNEADTPDNFQSRRPNTSFCFLDIRSPGLGDTAMYLCATSSIDRMAQPQHFGDGTRLSIL.

The chain couples TRBV6-1 to TRBJ2-1, with D uncertain. The V end lost 8 bases, the J end lost 12 bases, and 17 bases lay between the germline ends. From germline, CDR1 is MNHNS and CDR2 SASEGT. This CDR3 has 12 residues. Here the CDR3 reads CASRLSGFVQFF. The DNA of the CDR3 is TGTGCCAGCCGATTGTCAGGTTTTGTGCAGTTCTTC.